This entry lists 31 T cell receptor beta chains sequenced from one sample in a study of T cell repertoires in ileal Crohn's disease. Sequenced by immunoSEQ multiplex PCR; TCRdb stores in-frame clones only, minus some. The sample carries about 5,500 clones, under 90% recorded once. Sequenced sample: ileal tissue. The receptors originated from an adult with Crohn's disease.

This chain uses TRBV11-2 with TRBJ2-3, with 11 bases fitting TRBD2. Looked up from germline, CDR1 is SGHAT and CDR2 is FQNNGV. V dropped 3 bases and J dropped 0; count of bases not matched to a gene: 5. The CDR3 runs to 17 residues. The CDR3 DNA sequence: TGTGCCAGCAGCTTGCTTAGCGGGGGGGCTAGCACAGATACGCAGTATTTT. It encodes CASSLLSGGASTDTQYF.

The V gene is TRBV28, the J gene TRBJ2-5; no definite D call. The CDR3 extends over 12 amino acids. Germline-derived CDR1 and CDR2 are MDHEN and SYDVKM. V was cut by 3 bases and J by 5 bases, with 7 bases left in between. DNA for the CDR3: TGTGCCAGCAGTTTTCTCGGGGAGACCCAGTACTTC. Its protein product is CASSFLGETQYF.

This sequence joins TRBV5-4 and TRBJ2-1; 11 bases are shared with TRBD2. The CDR3 extends over 16 amino acids. The trim removed 0 bases at V and 4 bases at J, leaving 3 bases unmatched. CDR1 and CDR2 (germline): SGHNT, YYREEE (reference sequence). CDR3 DNA sequence: TGTGCCAGCAGCTTGGACGTAGCGGGGGGGTACAATGAGCAGTTCTTC. This encodes CASSLDVAGGYNEQFF.

The chain combines TRBV7-3 with TRBJ2-3, with D possibly TRBD2 on 5 matching bases. The germline gives CDR1 SGHTA, CDR2 FQGTGA. This CDR3 spans 14 amino acids. V lost 0 bases to trimming and J lost 2 bases, with 6 bases between them. The CDR3 DNA is TGTGCCAGCAGCTTAACTAGCGTCACAGATACGCAGTATTTT. This sequence encodes CASSLTSVTDTQYF.

This rearrangement joins TRBV9 to TRBJ2-1; 7 bases are shared with TRBD1. The CDR3 contains 14 residues. Germline lookup yields CDR1 SGDLS and CDR2 YYNGEE. Losses at the gene ends were 0 bases for V and 6 bases for J; bases not matched to a gene: 3. DNA of the CDR3: TGTGCCAGCAGCGTAGTGCCAGGGGGCAATGAGCAGTTCTTC. It is translated as CASSVVPGGNEQFF.

The chain links TRBV11-2 to TRBJ2-7; 7 bases are shared with TRBD1. This CDR3 contains 15 residues. From germline, CDR1 is SGHAT and CDR2 FQNNGV. Unmatched junction bases numbered 6, after V lost 4 bases and J lost 0 bases. CDR3 sequence (DNA): TGTGCCAGCAGCTCGAAACAGGGGCCCTCCTACGAGCAGTACTTC. It specifies CASSSKQGPSYEQYF.

The sample holds one count of this clone. V usage is TRBV27 and J usage is TRBJ2-7, with TRBD2 matching 9 bases. With 5 bases clipped from V and 6 bases from J, the junction kept 8 bases outside the gene matches. This CDR3 region has 14 residues. CDR1 is MNHEY and CDR2 is SMNVEV in the germline V gene (reference sequence). The chain's CDR3 is CASSISGGLAEQYF. CDR3 in DNA: TGTGCCAGCAGTATTAGCGGGGGACTGGCCGAGCAGTACTTC.

The chain recombines TRBV6-6 with TRBJ2-7; D possibly corresponds to TRBD1 (6 bases). CDR1 MNHNY and CDR2 SVGAGI come from the germline V gene (reference sequence). This CDR3 comprises 16 residues. Between the trimmed V and J ends, which lost 4 bases and 1 base, there was a span of 17 bases. The chain's CDR3 is CASSSIGQRLSYEQYF. As DNA, the CDR3 is TGTGCCAGCAGTTCCATCGGACAGCGGCTATCCTACGAGCAGTACTTC.

The chain recombines TRBV21-1 with TRBJ1-2; TRBD1 reflects the table's D call only, with no check against the DNA. TRBV21-1 is annotated as a pseudogene. There are 17 residues in the CDR3. The CDR3 loop is CASSKAIGQGVFYGYTF. CDR3 nucleotides: TGTGCCAGCAGCAAAGCGATAGGACAGGGGGTATTCTATGGCTACACCTTC.

The V and J genes are TRBV19 and TRBJ2-1; D is possibly TRBD2 (6 bases). CDR1 and CDR2 from the germline V gene are LNHDA and SQIVND (reference sequence). V lost 5 bases and J lost 8, with 16 bases in between. This CDR3 has 14 amino acids. CDR3 sequence (DNA): TGTGCCAGTAGTGGCCGCTGGACGGGGGATGAGCAGTTCTTC. Amino acid sequence: CASSGRWTGDEQFF.

This chain links TRBV28 with TRBJ2-7; TRBD2 matches at 8 bases. CDR1 is MDHEN, CDR2 SYDVKM, per germline. The V and J ends lost 7 bases and 0 bases, in that order; junction bases with no gene match: 8. This CDR3 has 15 residues. As DNA, the CDR3 is TGTGCCAGCACGGGAAGCGGGGGCCTCTCCTACGAGCAGTACTTC. Residues: CASTGSGGLSYEQYF.

The chain carries TRBV5-6 and TRBJ2-7; TRBD1 is a possible D gene (5 bases). Germline CDR1 is SGHDT and CDR2 is YYEEEE. V shed 5 bases and J shed 2 bases, with 11 bases lying between them. The CDR3 loop spans 13 amino acids. CDR3 in DNA: TGTGCCAGCAGTTACAGGAACACCTACGAGCAGTACTTC. It codes for CASSYRNTYEQYF.

This chain connects TRBV11-2 to TRBJ2-7; TRBD1 matches at 8 bases. V shed 2 bases, J shed 5 bases, and the junction held 5 bases outside the gene matches. This CDR3 spans 14 amino acids. The germline V gene encodes CDR1 SGHAT and CDR2 FQNNGV. CDR3 amino acids: CASSLPGQGHEQYF. CDR3 sequence (DNA): TGTGCCAGCAGCTTACCTGGACAGGGCCACGAGCAGTACTTC.

This clone has only a few counts. V usage is TRBV29-1 and J usage is TRBJ2-7; TRBD1 might be the D (5 bases). There are 12 residues in the CDR3. The germline gives CDR1 SQVTM, CDR2 ANQGSEA. V gave up 6 bases and J gave up 1 base, with 10 bases separating them. The CDR3 reads CSVRRDSYEQYF. CDR3 DNA sequence: TGCAGCGTCCGCAGGGATTCCTACGAGCAGTACTTC.

Only one count was recorded for this clone. The V and J genes are TRBV6-6 and TRBJ2-7; D might be TRBD1 (6 bases). Between the trimmed V and J ends, which lost 0 bases and 1 base, there was a span of 13 bases. The CDR3 extends over 16 amino acids. CDR1 and CDR2 (germline): MNHNY, SVGAGI (reference sequence). In DNA form, the CDR3 reads TGTGCCAGCAGTTACTCGAGGGACACAGGATCCTACGAGCAGTACTTC. This translates into CASSYSRDTGSYEQYF.

Only one count was recorded for this clone. The chain links TRBV4-1 to TRBJ2-7; tentative D call: TRBD2 (6 bases). Trimming pared 5 bases from V and 0 bases from J, leaving 14 bases between. The CDR3 length is 15 residues. Germline values: CDR1 MGHRA, CDR2 YSYEKL. CDR3: CASSASLANSYEQYF. The DNA of the CDR3 is TGCGCCAGCAGCGCCAGCCTAGCGAACTCCTACGAGCAGTACTTC.

The chain employs TRBV5-1 and TRBJ1-6; tentative D call: TRBD1 (6 bases). The V end lost 0 bases, the J end lost 4 bases, and 11 bases lay between the germline ends. The length of the CDR3 is 16 residues. Germline loops: CDR1 SGHRS, CDR2 YFSETQ. DNA of the CDR3: TGCGCCAGCAGCTTGGACAGGGCCGATTATAATTCACCCCTCCACTTT. As protein: CASSLDRADYNSPLHF.

The V gene is TRBV18, the J gene TRBJ1-5, with a possible D match to TRBD1 (6 bases). CDR1 is KGHSH, CDR2 LQKENI, per germline. The CDR3 has 14 amino acids. The V gene lost 3 bases and the J gene lost 5 bases, with 11 bases spanning the gap. CDR3 bases: TGTGCCAGCTCACCGAGGGACATCGATCAGCCCCAGCATTTT. Its protein is CASSPRDIDQPQHF.

The gene calls are TRBV2 and TRBJ2-1, with D possibly matching TRBD2 (6 bases). CDR1 SNHLY and CDR2 FYNNEI come from the germline V gene. This CDR3 region has 15 residues. V lost 6 bases, J lost 0 bases, and 12 bases lay in between. CDR3 loop: CASRTMGLSYNEQFF. CDR3 nucleotides: TGTGCCAGCAGAACAATGGGACTCTCCTACAATGAGCAGTTCTTC.

This sequence joins TRBV7-2 and TRBJ2-1; perhaps TRBD2 as D (5 bases). Per germline, CDR1 SGHTA and CDR2 FQGNSA. The germline V and J ends were trimmed by 1 base and 1 base, with 11 bases remaining between them. The CDR3 is made up of 16 amino acids. CDR3 residues: CASSLVSGLSYNEQFF. The DNA for the CDR3 is TGTGCCAGCAGCTTAGTATCGGGGTTGTCCTACAATGAGCAGTTCTTC.

The gene calls are TRBV2 and TRBJ2-2, with 7 bases matching TRBD1. The V segment lost 5 bases and the J segment 6 bases; nucleotides outside the gene matches: 6. The germline V gene has CDR1 SNHLY and CDR2 FYNNEI. The CDR3 has 14 residues. CDR3 sequence: CASSNTGEAGELFF. In nucleotides, the CDR3 is TGTGCCAGCAGTAACACAGGGGAAGCCGGGGAGCTGTTTTTT.

This clone was seen just once. V is TRBV5-6 and J is TRBJ2-3, with TRBD2 as a possible D gene (5 bases). The CDR3 runs to 15 residues. Trimming stripped 4 bases from V and 1 base from J, with 13 bases between. Germline V gene sequence: CDR1 SGHDT, CDR2 YYEEEE. The CDR3 DNA follows: TGTGCCAGCAGCCGGGAAAGGATGGGCACAGATACGCAGTATTTT. The encoded protein is CASSRERMGTDTQYF.

This clone has just a few counts. The J gene is TRBJ1-3, the V gene TRBV7-9; TRBD1 agrees at 7 bases. Per the germline V gene, CDR1 is SEHNR and CDR2 is FQNEAQ (reference sequence). This CDR3 contains 16 residues. With 5 bases clipped from V and 0 bases from J, the junction kept 7 bases outside the gene matches. For the CDR3, the DNA is TGTGCCAGCAGCACGGGACAGCCGAACTCTGGAAACACCATATATTTT. It yields the protein CASSTGQPNSGNTIYF.

V gene TRBV5-1 combines with J gene TRBJ1-2; D gene unclear. CDR3 length equals 15 residues. Germline CDR1 reads SGHRS; CDR2 reads YFSETQ. V lost 2 bases, J lost 0 bases, and 11 bases lay in between. The CDR3 region is CASSFTGTTNYGYTF. Here the CDR3 DNA reads TGCGCCAGCAGCTTTACGGGAACCACTAACTATGGCTACACCTTC. The whole variable domain, filled in from reference TRBV5-1 and TRBJ1-2, reads KAGVTQTPRYLIKTRGQQVTLSCSPISGHRSVSWYQQTPGQGLQFLFEYFSETQRNKGNFPGRFSGRQFSNSRSEMNVSTLELGDSALYLCASSFTGTTNYGYTFGSGTRLTVV.

This clone was counted only a few times. This chain connects TRBV7-2 to TRBJ1-1; the D is unclear. The V end was cut by 1 base, the J end by 1 base, with 7 bases between. Germline values: CDR1 SGHTA, CDR2 FQGNSA. The CDR3 spans 14 residues. Written as DNA, the CDR3 is TGTGCCAGCAGCTTAGTTTTGGCGAACACTGAAGCTTTCTTT. Translation: CASSLVLANTEAFF. Variable domain in full (rest from reference TRBV7-2 and TRBJ1-1): GAGVSQSPSNKVTEKGKDVELRCDPISGHTALYWYRQSLGQGLEFLIYFQGNSAPDKSGLPSDRFSAERTGGSVSTLTIQRTQQEDSAVYLCASSLVLANTEAFFGQGTRLTVV.

CDR3 amino acids: CASRDYSGANVLTF. CDR3 sequence (DNA): TGCGCCAGCAGGGACTACTCTGGGGCCAACGTCCTGACTTTC. The chain employs TRBV10-2 and TRBJ2-6; D may be TRBD2 (6 bases). V shed 6 bases and J shed 0 bases, with 6 bases lying between them. The CDR3 has 14 residues. Germline V gene data show CDR1 as WSHSY and CDR2 as SAAADI.

The table lists this clone with a count of one. This sequence joins TRBV11-3 and TRBJ1-3; unclear D gene. V lost 4 bases, J lost 0 bases, and 22 bases lay in between. Germline loops: CDR1 SGHNT, CDR2 YENEEA. This CDR3 has 19 amino acids. DNA for the CDR3: TGTGCCAGCAGCTCCCCAGTGCCCACGGGTCAGAACTCTGGAAACACCATATATTTT. This gives the protein CASSSPVPTGQNSGNTIYF.

V and J are TRBV28 and TRBJ1-6; 9 bases line up with TRBD1. J gave up 5 bases and V 8 bases, and 4 bases lay outside the gene matches. This CDR3 has 14 residues. In germline, CDR1 is MDHEN, CDR2 SYDVKM. CDR3 loop: CASHRDRDNSPLHF. Here the CDR3 DNA reads TGTGCCAGCCACCGGGACAGGGATAATTCACCCCTCCACTTT.

V gene TRBV7-2 combines with J gene TRBJ1-2; 9 bases fit TRBD1. The J segment lost 6 bases and the V segment lost 5 bases, leaving 4 bases of the junction unmatched. The CDR3 totals 13 residues. Germline assignment: CDR1 SGHTA and CDR2 FQGNSA. The CDR3 region is CASSARDRDGYTF. CDR3 DNA: TGTGCCAGCAGCGCCAGGGACAGGGATGGCTACACCTTC.

V usage is TRBV6-5 and J usage is TRBJ2-7; D perhaps matches TRBD1 (5 bases). The length of the CDR3 is 12 residues. The germline V and J ends were trimmed by 2 bases and 4 bases, with 6 bases remaining between them. CDR1 and CDR2 (germline): MNHEY, SVGAGI. CDR3 residues: CASSYDRYEQYF. CDR3 sequence (DNA): TGTGCCAGCAGTTACGACAGATACGAGCAGTACTTC.

The chain joins TRBV7-3 to TRBJ2-1; 13 bases match TRBD2. CDR3 length equals 20 residues. The ends lost 5 bases at V and 7 bases at J; junction bases unmatched: 20. Germline V gives CDR1 SGHTA, CDR2 FQGTGA. CDR3 in DNA: TGTGCCAGCAGCCCCATGGGACTAGCGGGGTGGGACCATATGACAAATGAGCAGTTCTTC. Protein: CASSPMGLAGWDHMTNEQFF.